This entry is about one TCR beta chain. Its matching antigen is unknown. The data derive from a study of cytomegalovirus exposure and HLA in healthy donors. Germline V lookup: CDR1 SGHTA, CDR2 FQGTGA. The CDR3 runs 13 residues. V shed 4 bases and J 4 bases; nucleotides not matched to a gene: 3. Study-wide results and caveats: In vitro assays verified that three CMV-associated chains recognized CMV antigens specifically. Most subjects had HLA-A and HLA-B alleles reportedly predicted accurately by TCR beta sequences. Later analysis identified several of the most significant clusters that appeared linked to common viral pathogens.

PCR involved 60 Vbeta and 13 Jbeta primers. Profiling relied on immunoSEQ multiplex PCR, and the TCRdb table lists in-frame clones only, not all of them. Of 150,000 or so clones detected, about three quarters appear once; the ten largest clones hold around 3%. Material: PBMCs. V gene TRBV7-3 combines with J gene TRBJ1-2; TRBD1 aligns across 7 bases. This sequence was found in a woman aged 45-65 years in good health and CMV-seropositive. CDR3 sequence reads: CASSSGQAYGYTF. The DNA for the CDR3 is TGTGCCAGCAGCTCTGGACAGGCCTATGGCTACACCTTC.